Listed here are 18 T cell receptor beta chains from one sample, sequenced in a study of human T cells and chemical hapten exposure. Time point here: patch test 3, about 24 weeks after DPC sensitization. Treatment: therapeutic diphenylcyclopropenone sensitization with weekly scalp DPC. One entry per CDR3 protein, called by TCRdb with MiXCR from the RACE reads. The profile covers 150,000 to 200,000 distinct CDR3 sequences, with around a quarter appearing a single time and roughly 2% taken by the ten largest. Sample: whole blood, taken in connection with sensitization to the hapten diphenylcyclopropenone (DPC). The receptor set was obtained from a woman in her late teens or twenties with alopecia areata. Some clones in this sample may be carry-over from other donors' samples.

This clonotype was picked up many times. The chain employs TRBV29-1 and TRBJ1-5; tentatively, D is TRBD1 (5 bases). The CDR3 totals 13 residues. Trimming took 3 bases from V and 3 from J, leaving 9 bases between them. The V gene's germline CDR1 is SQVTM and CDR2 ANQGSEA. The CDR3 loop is CSVDQGPNQPQHF. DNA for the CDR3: TGCAGCGTTGATCAGGGCCCCAATCAGCCCCAGCATTTT.

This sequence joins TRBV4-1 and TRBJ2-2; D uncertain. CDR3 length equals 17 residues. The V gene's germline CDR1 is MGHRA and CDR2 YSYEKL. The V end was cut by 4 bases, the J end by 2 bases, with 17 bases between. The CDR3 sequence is CASSLERQSLNTGELFF. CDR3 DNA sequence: TGCGCCAGCAGCCTAGAGAGGCAGAGCCTAAACACCGGGGAGCTGTTTTTT.

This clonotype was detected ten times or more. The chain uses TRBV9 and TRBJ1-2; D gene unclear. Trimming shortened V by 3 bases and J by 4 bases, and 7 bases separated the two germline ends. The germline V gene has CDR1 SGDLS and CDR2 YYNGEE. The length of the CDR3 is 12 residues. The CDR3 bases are TGTGCCAGCAGCGGGGGTACCTATGGCTACACCTTC. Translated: CASSGGTYGYTF. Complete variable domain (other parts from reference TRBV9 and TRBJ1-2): DSGVTQTPKHLITATGQRVTLRCSPRSGDLSVYWYQQSLDQGLQFLIQYYNGEERAKGNILERFSAQQFPDLHSELNLSSLELGDSALYFCASSGGTYGYTFGSGTRLTVV.

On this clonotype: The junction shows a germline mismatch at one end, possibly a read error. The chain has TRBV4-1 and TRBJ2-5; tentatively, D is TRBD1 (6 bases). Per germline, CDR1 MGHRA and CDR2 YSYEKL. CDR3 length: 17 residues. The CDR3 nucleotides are TGCACCAGCAGCCGACTTTTCCCGGGACAAGGTGTAGAGACCCAGTACTTC. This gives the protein CTSSRLFPGQGVETQYF.

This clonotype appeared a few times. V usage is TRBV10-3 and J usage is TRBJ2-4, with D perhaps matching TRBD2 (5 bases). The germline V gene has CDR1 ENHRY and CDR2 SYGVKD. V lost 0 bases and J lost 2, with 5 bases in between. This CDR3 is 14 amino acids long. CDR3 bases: TGTGCCATCAGTGAGTCCGGGACCAAAAACATTCAGTACTTC. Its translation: CAISESGTKNIQYF.

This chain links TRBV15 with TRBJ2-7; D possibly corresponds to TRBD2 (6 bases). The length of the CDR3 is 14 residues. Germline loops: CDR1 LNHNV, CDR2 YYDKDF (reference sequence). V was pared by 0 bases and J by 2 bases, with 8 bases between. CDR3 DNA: TGTGCCACCAGCAGAGATTGGGGGGCCTACGAGCAGTACTTC. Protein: CATSRDWGAYEQYF. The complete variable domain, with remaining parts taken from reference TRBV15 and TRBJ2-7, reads DAMVIQNPRYQVTQFGKPVTLSCSQTLNHNVMYWYQQKSSQAPKLLFHYYDKDFNNEADTPDNFQSRRPNTSFCFLDIRSPGLGDTAMYLCATSRDWGAYEQYFGPGTRLTVT.

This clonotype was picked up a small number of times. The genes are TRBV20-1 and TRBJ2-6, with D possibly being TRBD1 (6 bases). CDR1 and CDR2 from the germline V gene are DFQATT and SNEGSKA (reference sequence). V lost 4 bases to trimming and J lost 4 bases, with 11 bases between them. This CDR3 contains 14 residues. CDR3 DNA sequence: TGCAGTGCTAACAGGGCGGTCGGGGCCAACGTCCTGACTTTC. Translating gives CSANRAVGANVLTF.

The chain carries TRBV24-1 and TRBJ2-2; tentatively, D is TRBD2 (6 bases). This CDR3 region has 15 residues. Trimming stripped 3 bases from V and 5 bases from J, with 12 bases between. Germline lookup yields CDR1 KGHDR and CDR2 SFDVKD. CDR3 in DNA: TGTGCCACCAGTGATCCCGGGACTCAAACCGGGGAGCTGTTTTTT. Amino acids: CATSDPGTQTGELFF.

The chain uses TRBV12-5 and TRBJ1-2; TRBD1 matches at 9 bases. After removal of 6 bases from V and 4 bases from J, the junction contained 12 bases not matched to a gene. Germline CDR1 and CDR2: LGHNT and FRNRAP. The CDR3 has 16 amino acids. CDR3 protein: CASGFYGGQGFYGYTF. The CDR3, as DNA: TGTGCTAGTGGCTTTTATGGGGGACAGGGATTCTATGGCTACACCTTC.

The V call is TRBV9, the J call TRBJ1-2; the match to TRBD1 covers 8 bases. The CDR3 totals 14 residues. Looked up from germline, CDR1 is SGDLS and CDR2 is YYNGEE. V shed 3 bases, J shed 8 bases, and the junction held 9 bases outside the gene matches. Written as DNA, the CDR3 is TGTGCCAGCAGCGCCCACCAGACAGGGGTCGGCTACACCTTC. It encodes CASSAHQTGVGYTF.

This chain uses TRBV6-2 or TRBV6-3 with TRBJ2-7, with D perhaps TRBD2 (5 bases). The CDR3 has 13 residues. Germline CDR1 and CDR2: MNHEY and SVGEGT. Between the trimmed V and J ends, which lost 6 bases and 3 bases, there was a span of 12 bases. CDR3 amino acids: CASSEELDYEQYF. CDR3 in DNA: TGTGCCAGCAGCGAGGAACTAGACTACGAGCAGTACTTC.

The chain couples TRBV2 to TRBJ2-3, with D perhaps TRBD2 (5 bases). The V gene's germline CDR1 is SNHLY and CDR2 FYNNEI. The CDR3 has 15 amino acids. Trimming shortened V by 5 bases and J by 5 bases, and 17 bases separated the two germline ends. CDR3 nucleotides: TGTGCCAGCAGTCCAGGACTGCCTTGGGGAGATACGCAGTATTTT. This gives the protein CASSPGLPWGDTQYF.

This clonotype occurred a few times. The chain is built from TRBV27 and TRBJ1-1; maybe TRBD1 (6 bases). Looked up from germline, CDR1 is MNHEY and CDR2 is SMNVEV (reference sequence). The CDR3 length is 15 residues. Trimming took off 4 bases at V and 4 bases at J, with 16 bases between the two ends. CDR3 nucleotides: TGTGCCAGCAGTTCAAGGCGGGGGCTGGCCACTGAAGCTTTCTTT. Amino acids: CASSSRRGLATEAFF.

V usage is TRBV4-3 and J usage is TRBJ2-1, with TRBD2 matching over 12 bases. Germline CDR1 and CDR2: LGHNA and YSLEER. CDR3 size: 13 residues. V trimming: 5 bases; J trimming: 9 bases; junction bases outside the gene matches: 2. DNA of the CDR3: TGCGCCAGCAGCAGACTAGCGGGAGCTGAGCAGTTCTTC. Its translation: CASSRLAGAEQFF.

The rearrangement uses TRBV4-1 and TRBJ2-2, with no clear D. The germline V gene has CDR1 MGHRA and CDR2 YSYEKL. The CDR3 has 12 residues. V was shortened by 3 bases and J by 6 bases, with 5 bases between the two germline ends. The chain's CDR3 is CASSQGPGELFF. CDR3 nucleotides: TGCGCCAGCAGCCAGGGTCCCGGGGAGCTGTTTTTT.

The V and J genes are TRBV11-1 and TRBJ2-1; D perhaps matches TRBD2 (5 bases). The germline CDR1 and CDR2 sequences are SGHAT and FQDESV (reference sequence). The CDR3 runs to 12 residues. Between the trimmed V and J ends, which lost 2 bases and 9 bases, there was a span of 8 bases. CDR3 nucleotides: TGTGCCAGCAGCTTACTAGCTATTGAGCAGTTCTTC. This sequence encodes CASSLLAIEQFF.

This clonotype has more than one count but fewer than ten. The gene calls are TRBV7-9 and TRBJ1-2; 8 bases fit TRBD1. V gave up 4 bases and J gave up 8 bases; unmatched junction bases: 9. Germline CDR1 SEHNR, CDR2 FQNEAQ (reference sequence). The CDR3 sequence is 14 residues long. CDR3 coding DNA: TGTGCCAGCAGCTCCAGGGGGCGTCGCGGAGGCTACACCTTC. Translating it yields CASSSRGRRGGYTF.

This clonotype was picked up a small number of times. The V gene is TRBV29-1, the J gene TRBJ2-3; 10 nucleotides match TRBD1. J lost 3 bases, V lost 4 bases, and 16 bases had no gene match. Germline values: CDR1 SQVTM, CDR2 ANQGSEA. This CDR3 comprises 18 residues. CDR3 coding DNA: TGCAGCGTTGGATGGGGACAGGGGTCGACGGTGGTGACAGATACGCAGTATTTT. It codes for CSVGWGQGSTVVTDTQYF.